The 12 T cell receptor beta chains given below trace back to one sample, sequenced in a study of cytotoxic CD8 clonotypes in ibrutinib-treated CLL (TCRdb year 2021). Explained via the paper, the time point label denotes: less than 30 months on ibrutinib. Receptor libraries were prepared by the immunoSEQ multiplex PCR assay. TCRdb limited this immuneACCESS table to in-frame rearrangements with V and J called. A share of clones is missing; checked studies link under half to unresolved V genes, and the rest is unexplained. The sample data list roughly 190,000 clones, and around 70% of these were observed just once. Of the sample, about an eighth falls within the top ten clones. The sample here was PBMCs, taken after 24 months of ibrutinib treatment. Every receptor here comes from a human donor with chronic lymphocytic leukemia.

The chain links TRBV10-3 to TRBJ2-7; D gene uncertain. From germline, CDR1 is ENHRY and CDR2 SYGVKD. V lost 6 bases and J lost 3, with 9 bases in between. This CDR3 has 12 amino acids. Here the CDR3 reads CAIRDPDYEQYF. As DNA, the CDR3 is TGTGCCATCAGAGACCCGGACTACGAGCAGTACTTC.

In DNA form, the CDR3 reads TGTGCCTGCCACGGACTAGCGGGGTCGAGTACAGATACGCAGTATTTT. It translates to CACHGLAGSSTDTQYF. The chain links TRBV30 to TRBJ2-3, with TRBD2 matching 12 bases. V dropped 6 bases and J dropped 3; count of bases not matched to a gene: 10. The length of the CDR3 is 16 residues. The germline V gene encodes CDR1 GTSNPN and CDR2 SVGIG (reference sequence). Full variable domain (outside the CDR3, taken from reference TRBV30 and TRBJ2-3): SQTIHQWPATLVQPVGSPLSLECTVEGTSNPNLYWYRQAAGRGLQLLFYSVGIGQISSEVPQNLSASRPQDRQFILSSKKLLLSDSGFYLCACHGLAGSSTDTQYFGPGTRLTVL.

This clone was recorded once. The chain is built from TRBV14 and TRBJ2-3; D ambiguous. This CDR3 contains 14 residues. V lost 0 bases, J lost 2 bases, and 6 bases lay in between. CDR1 and CDR2 from the germline V gene are SGHDN and FVKESK. The CDR3 loop is CASSQDVNTDTQYF. The DNA for the CDR3 is TGTGCCAGCAGCCAAGATGTCAACACAGATACGCAGTATTTT. Based on the CDR3 plus reference TRBV14 and TRBJ2-3, the full variable domain is EAGVTQFPSHSVIEKGQTVTLRCDPISGHDNLYWYRRVMGKEIKFLLHFVKESKQDESGMPNNRFLAERTGGTYSTLKVQPAELEDSGVYFCASSQDVNTDTQYFGPGTRLTVL.

A single count supports this clone. The V and J genes are TRBV15 and TRBJ2-7; 8 bases match TRBD2. Germline CDR1 is LNHNV and CDR2 is YYDKDF (reference sequence). V gave up 5 bases and J gave up 3 bases; unmatched junction bases: 9. The length of the CDR3 is 15 residues. The chain's CDR3 is CATSLTGGGHYEQYF. The CDR3 DNA follows: TGTGCCACCAGCTTAACAGGCGGGGGGCACTACGAGCAGTACTTC.

The CDR3, as DNA: TGCGCCAGCAGAACAACAGGACTTAATGGGGAAGCTTTCTTT. Protein: CASRTTGLNGEAFF. The chain joins TRBV5-1 to TRBJ1-1, with D perhaps matching TRBD1 (5 bases). CDR3 length: 14 residues. Trimming took 5 bases from V and 8 from J, leaving 19 bases between them. The germline gives CDR1 SGHRS, CDR2 YFSETQ.

The J gene is TRBJ2-1, the V gene TRBV7-8; D is unclear. Germline CDR1 SGHVS, CDR2 FQNEAQ. V was clipped by 2 bases and J by 3 bases, with 11 bases between them. CDR3 length: 15 amino acids. CDR3 in DNA: TGTGCCAGCAGCTTACCTTCGCGGAGCTACAATGAGCAGTTCTTC. Amino acids: CASSLPSRSYNEQFF. The full variable domain, rest sourced from reference TRBV7-8 and TRBJ2-1, is GAGVSQSPRYKVAKRGQDVALRCDPISGHVSLFWYQQALGQGPEFLTYFQNEAQLDKSGLPSDRFFAERPEGSVSTLKIQRTQQEDSAVYLCASSLPSRSYNEQFFGPGTRLTVL.

The V and J genes are TRBV11-2 and TRBJ2-7; TRBD1 agrees at 8 bases. The CDR3 length is 15 residues. V dropped 5 bases and J dropped 0; count of bases not matched to a gene: 6. Germline loops: CDR1 SGHAT, CDR2 FQNNGV. The DNA of the CDR3 is TGTGCCAGCAGCAGGGACAGGCTGAGCTCCTACGAGCAGTACTTC. This sequence encodes CASSRDRLSSYEQYF.

The rearrangement uses TRBV11-2 and TRBJ1-4, with D possibly TRBD1 on 5 matching bases. The CDR3 sequence is 14 residues long. The V end lost 6 bases, the J end lost 8 bases, and 16 bases lay between the germline ends. CDR1 and CDR2 (germline): SGHAT, FQNNGV. Written as DNA, the CDR3 is TGTGCCAGCAGTCTGACAGCTCTTAAAGAAAAACTGTTTTTT. Protein sequence: CASSLTALKEKLFF.

This clone was observed a handful of times. The chain has TRBV2 and TRBJ2-2, with no clear D. Germline V gene lookup returns CDR1 SNHLY and CDR2 FYNNEI. This CDR3 spans 14 amino acids. V was pared by 4 bases and J by 6 bases, with 12 bases between. The CDR3 nucleotides are TGTGCCAGCAGTGTAAGCAGAGGCTCCGGGGAGCTGTTTTTT. Translated, it gives CASSVSRGSGELFF.

The table lists this clone with a count of one. The genes are TRBV9 and TRBJ1-5, with a weak D call TRBD1 (5 bases). The V end was cut by 5 bases, the J end by 5 bases, with 11 bases between. Germline V gene lookup returns CDR1 SGDLS and CDR2 YYNGEE. There are 13 residues in the CDR3. CDR3: CASSPGTYQPQHF. CDR3 DNA sequence: TGTGCCAGCAGTCCCGGGACGTATCAGCCCCAGCATTTT.

The genes are TRBV6-5 and TRBJ1-1; D is uncertain. The V end lost 1 base, the J end lost 4 bases, and 10 bases lay between the germline ends. The length of the CDR3 is 14 residues. Germline V gene data show CDR1 as MNHEY and CDR2 as SVGAGI. CDR3: CASSYFTGSTEAFF. The CDR3 nucleotides read TGTGCCAGCAGTTACTTCACTGGGAGCACTGAAGCTTTCTTT.

This clone has only a few counts. CDR3 DNA sequence: TGTGCCAGCAGCTCTGCGGACAGGATAGACTACGAGCAGTACTTC. It codes for CASSSADRIDYEQYF. The chain employs TRBV5-4 and TRBJ2-7; 7 positions agree with TRBD1. Germline V CDR1 and CDR2: SGHNT, YYREEE (reference sequence). After removal of 3 bases from V and 3 bases from J, the junction contained 9 bases not matched to a gene. The CDR3 is 15 amino acids.